The rows below give T cell receptor beta chains drawn from one sample of a study of blood T cells in healthy people across ages. TCRdb processed the 5' RACE reads anew with MiXCR; each CDR3 protein has one entry. The profile shows about 1.8 million distinct CDR3 sequences, around 50% of them singletons. The sequencing sample was made of blood. Source of these receptors: a woman in her forties in good health. Each CDR3 is given with its conserved first and last residue. A D gene is named only where the DNA matches it firmly. The listing skips clone size in some rows; elsewhere it reads once, few, many or a size class.

cdr3_length: 14; clone_size: few; j_call: TRBJ2-7; v_call: TRBV12-3/TRBV12-4; d_call: -; cdr3_aa: CASTLAQGIHEQYF; cdr3_nt: TGTGCCAGCACCCTGGCCCAGGGTATACACGAGCAGTACTTC
cdr3_length: 17; clone_size: few; j_call: TRBJ2-1; v_call: TRBV4-1; d_call: TRBD1; cdr3_aa: CASSQQGSGQAYNEQFF; cdr3_nt: TGCGCCAGCAGCCAACAGGGTTCGGGACAGGCCTACAATGAGCAGTTCTTC
cdr3_length: 13; clone_size: -; j_call: TRBJ2-5; v_call: TRBV10-3; d_call: -; cdr3_aa: CAISRDAQETQYF; cdr3_nt: TGTGCCATCAGCCGGGACGCCCAAGAGACCCAGTACTTC
cdr3_length: 15; clone_size: -; j_call: TRBJ1-2; v_call: TRBV7-9; d_call: TRBD1; cdr3_aa: CASSPPGQGFYGYTF; cdr3_nt: TGTGCCAGCAGCCCTCCGGGACAGGGGTTCTATGGCTACACCTTC
cdr3_length: 17; clone_size: -; j_call: TRBJ2-7; v_call: TRBV4-1; d_call: TRBD2; cdr3_aa: CASSPPVSGLAVYEQYF; cdr3_nt: TGCGCCAGCAGCCCCCCGGTCTCGGGACTAGCGGTCTACGAGCAGTACTTC
cdr3_length: 15; clone_size: -; j_call: TRBJ2-3; v_call: TRBV7-9; d_call: -; cdr3_aa: CASSPEQGRTDTQYF; cdr3_nt: TGTGCCAGCAGCCCAGAGCAGGGGCGCACAGATACGCAGTATTTT
cdr3_length: 15; clone_size: -; j_call: TRBJ1-5; v_call: TRBV12-3/TRBV12-4; d_call: -; cdr3_aa: CASSAKGLSNQPQHF; cdr3_nt: TGTGCCAGCAGCGCAAAAGGGCTTAGCAATCAGCCCCAGCATTTT
cdr3_length: 14; clone_size: few; j_call: TRBJ2-7; v_call: TRBV6-2/TRBV6-3; d_call: -; cdr3_aa: CASSYAGQLYEQYF; cdr3_nt: TGTGCCAGCAGTTACGCCGGACAGCTATACGAGCAGTACTTC
cdr3_length: 14; clone_size: -; j_call: TRBJ2-3; v_call: TRBV29-1; d_call: TRBD2; cdr3_aa: CGVDGGGGTDTQYF; cdr3_nt: TGCGGCGTTGACGGCGGGGGGGGCACAGATACGCAGTATTTT
cdr3_length: 15; clone_size: -; j_call: TRBJ1-2; v_call: TRBV6-5; d_call: -; cdr3_aa: CASTSGGVKFYGYTF; cdr3_nt: TGTGCCAGTACGAGCGGGGGCGTGAAGTTCTATGGCTACACCTTC
cdr3_length: 17; clone_size: few; j_call: TRBJ2-1; v_call: TRBV4-2; d_call: TRBD2; cdr3_aa: CASSQDTSGVAYNEQFF; cdr3_nt: TGTGCCAGCAGCCAAGATACTAGCGGGGTTGCTTACAATGAGCAGTTCTTC
cdr3_length: 16; clone_size: few; j_call: TRBJ2-5; v_call: TRBV5-6; d_call: TRBD1; cdr3_aa: CASSLGRGTGQETQYF; cdr3_nt: TGTGCCAGCAGCTTGGGCCGTGGGACAGGGCAAGAGACCCAGTACTTC
cdr3_length: 13; clone_size: -; j_call: TRBJ2-3; v_call: TRBV20-1; d_call: TRBD1; cdr3_aa: CSAGQGGADTQYF; cdr3_nt: TGCAGTGCGGGACAGGGTGGCGCAGATACGCAGTATTTT
cdr3_length: 15; clone_size: -; j_call: TRBJ1-4; v_call: TRBV12-3/TRBV12-4; d_call: -; cdr3_aa: CASSFGGSLGEKLFF; cdr3_nt: TGTGCCAGCAGTTTTGGCGGATCCCTAGGGGAAAAACTGTTTTTT
cdr3_length: 14; clone_size: few; j_call: TRBJ2-5; v_call: TRBV7-2; d_call: TRBD1; cdr3_aa: CASSLRQGGKTQYF; cdr3_nt: TGTGCCAGCAGCTTACGACAGGGGGGAAAGACCCAGTACTTC
cdr3_length: 14; clone_size: -; j_call: TRBJ2-3; v_call: TRBV12-3/TRBV12-4; d_call: TRBD2; cdr3_aa: CASRTSGETDTQYF; cdr3_nt: TGTGCCAGCAGAACCAGCGGGGAAACAGATACGCAGTATTTT
cdr3_length: 13; clone_size: -; j_call: TRBJ2-5; v_call: TRBV18; d_call: -; cdr3_aa: CASSSHSGETQYF; cdr3_nt: TGTGCCAGCTCATCACACTCAGGGGAGACCCAGTACTTC